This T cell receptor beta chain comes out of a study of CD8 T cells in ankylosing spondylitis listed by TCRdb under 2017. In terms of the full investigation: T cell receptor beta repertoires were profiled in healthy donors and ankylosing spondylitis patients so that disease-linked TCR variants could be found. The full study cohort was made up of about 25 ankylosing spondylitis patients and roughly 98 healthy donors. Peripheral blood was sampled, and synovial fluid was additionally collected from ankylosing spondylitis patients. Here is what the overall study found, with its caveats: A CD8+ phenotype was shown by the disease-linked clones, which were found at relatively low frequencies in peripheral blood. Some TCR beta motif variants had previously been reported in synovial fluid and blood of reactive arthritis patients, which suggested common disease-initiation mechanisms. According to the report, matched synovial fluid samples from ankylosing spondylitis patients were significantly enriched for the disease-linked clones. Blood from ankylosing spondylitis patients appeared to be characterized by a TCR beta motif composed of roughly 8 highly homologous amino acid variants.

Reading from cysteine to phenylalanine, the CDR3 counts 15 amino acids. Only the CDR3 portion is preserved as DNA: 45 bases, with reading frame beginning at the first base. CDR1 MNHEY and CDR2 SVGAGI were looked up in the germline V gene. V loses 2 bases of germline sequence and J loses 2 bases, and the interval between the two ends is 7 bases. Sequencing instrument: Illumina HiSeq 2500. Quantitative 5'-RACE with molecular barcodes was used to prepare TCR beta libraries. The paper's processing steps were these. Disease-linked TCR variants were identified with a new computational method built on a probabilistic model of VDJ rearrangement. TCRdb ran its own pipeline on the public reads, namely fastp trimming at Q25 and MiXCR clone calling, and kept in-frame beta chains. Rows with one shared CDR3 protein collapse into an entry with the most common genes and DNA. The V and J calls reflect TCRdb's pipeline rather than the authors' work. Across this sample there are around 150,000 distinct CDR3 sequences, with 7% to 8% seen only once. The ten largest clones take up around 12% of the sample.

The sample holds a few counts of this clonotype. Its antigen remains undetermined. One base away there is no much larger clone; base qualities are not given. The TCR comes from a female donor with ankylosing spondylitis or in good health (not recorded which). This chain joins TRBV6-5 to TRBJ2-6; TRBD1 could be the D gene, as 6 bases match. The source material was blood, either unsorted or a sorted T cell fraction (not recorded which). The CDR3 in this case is CASSYEGAGANVLTF. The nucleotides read TGTGCCAGCAGTTACGAGGGGGCTGGGGCCAACGTCCTGACTTTC.